This T cell receptor beta chain comes out of a study of graft-versus-host responses after intestinal transplantation. Looking at the study overall: Recipients received multivisceral, liver-intestinal, or isolated intestinal transplants.

Study results and limitations: Some GvH clones were seen earlier in gut or blood, suggesting intestinal origin. The study found high graft-versus-host to host-versus-graft clonal ratios in allografts of patients with graft-donor T cell macrochimerism. After transplant, early declines in HvG clones were associated with peak levels of circulating GvH clones.

Libraries were prepared by immunoSEQ multiplex PCR; TCRdb keeps only in-frame clonotypes and omits some of them. The repertoire holds 85,000 to 100,000 clones, with around nine tenths as singletons. The CDR3 runs 14 residues. Germline values: CDR1 MNHNS, CDR2 SASEGT. As concerns this clone: Antigen unknown. An end of the junction differs from the germline gene, which may be a read error.

The receptor was derived from a human donor who received an intestinal transplant. Sequencing used unstimulated CD4+ T cells sorted from spleen or lymph node cells, obtained before intestinal transplant. V and J are TRBV6-1 and TRBJ1-1, with a weak D call TRBD1 (6 bases). The CDR3 DNA is TGTGCCAGCAGCCCCCGGGACATAGACACTGGAGCTTTCTTT. Protein sequence: CASSPRDIDTGAFF.